This is a list of T cell receptor beta chains from one sample in a study of T cell responses to AZD1222 COVID-19 vaccine. The data were produced by immunoSEQ multiplex PCR, yet TCRdb's version contains in-frame clones alone and is incomplete. The data contain around 200,000 clones, over 85% of them singletons. The specimen was peripheral blood, collected 28 days after the second dose of the MenACWY control vaccine. The receptors derive from an adult who received the MenACWY meningococcal vaccine as a control. CDR3s include the opening cysteine and the closing phenylalanine or tryptophan. The D gene is left open where the match is weak. Size is omitted from some rows. Given values are once, few, many or a class for expanded clones.

j_gene | v_gene | abundance | d_gene | CDR3nt | CDR3aa
TRBJ2-5 | TRBV5-6 | . | TRBD1 | TGTGCCAGCAGTTGGGGTACAGGGGGCGCGCCCCAGTACTTC | CASSWGTGGAPQYF
TRBJ1-4 | TRBV28 | . | . | TGTGCCAGCAGTATGGGGGGGTCCAATGAAAAACTGTTTTTT | CASSMGGSNEKLFF
TRBJ1-6 | TRBV7-2 | once | . | TGTGCCAGCAGCTTAGCGGGTTTTGGTAATTCACCCCTCCACTTT | CASSLAGFGNSPLHF
TRBJ1-1 | TRBV18 | . | . | TGTGCCAGCTCACCGAAAGCAGGGGCGGTGAACACTGAAGCTTTCTTT | CASSPKAGAVNTEAFF
TRBJ1-1 | TRBV18 | . | . | TGTGCCAGCTCATCAAAGGTCGAGGTGACTGAAGCTTTCTTT | CASSSKVEVTEAFF
TRBJ1-6 | TRBV5-1 | few | TRBD1 | TGCGCCAGCAGCTCAGAGACAGGGAGTCGGAATTCACCCCTCCACTTT | CASSSETGSRNSPLHF
TRBJ1-4 | TRBV11-2 | . | . | TGTGCCAGCAGATTAGTCGGACGCCAAAATGAAAAACTGTTTTTT | CASRLVGRQNEKLFF
TRBJ1-5 | TRBV27 | . | . | TGTGCCAGCAGTTTAGGAACCGGCTGGGGAAGCAATCAGCCCCAGCATTTT | CASSLGTGWGSNQPQHF
TRBJ1-2 | TRBV5-4 | . | . | TGTGCCAGCAGCTTAGAGCAGGCCTACTATGGCTACACCTTC | CASSLEQAYYGYTF
TRBJ1-2 | TRBV6-2/TRBV6-3 | . | . | TGTGCCAGCAGCACGAGGAGGGTAGAAGGCTACACCTTC | CASSTRRVEGYTF
TRBJ2-2 | TRBV11-2 | . | . | TGTGCCAGCAGCTCGATACAAGCGAACACCGGGGAGCTGTTTTTT | CASSSIQANTGELFF
TRBJ1-1 | TRBV30 | once | . | TGTGCCTGGGACAGGTCAGGAAACACTGAAGCTTTCTTT | CAWDRSGNTEAFF
TRBJ1-1 | TRBV5-8 | . | TRBD1 | TGTGCCAGCAGCTTGTACAGGGGTTGGACCACTGAAGCTTTCTTT | CASSLYRGWTTEAFF
TRBJ2-1 | TRBV10-3 | . | TRBD2 | TGTGCCATCAGTGAGGGACTGGTGGGGACTAGCGGTAGCTCCTACAATGAGCAGTTCTTC | CAISEGLVGTSGSSYNEQFF
TRBJ1-3 | TRBV7-9 | . | . | TGTGCCAGCAGCATGTCTGTCTCTGGAAACACCATATATTTT | CASSMSVSGNTIYF
TRBJ2-5 | TRBV7-9 | . | TRBD1 | TGTGCCAGCAGGGTCGGACAGGGGTCGATTACTGAGACCCAGTACTTC | CASRVGQGSITETQYF
TRBJ2-5 | TRBV25-1 | once | TRBD1 | TGTGCCAGCAGTGAATGGACAGGTGTTGAAGAGACCCAGTACTTC | CASSEWTGVEETQYF
TRBJ1-1 | TRBV16 | . | TRBD1 | TGTGCCAGCAGCCCGACAGGGATCGAAGCTTTCTTT | CASSPTGIEAFF
TRBJ1-3 | TRBV6-1 | . | TRBD1 | TGTGCCAGCAGTGAATCATACAGGGGCTCTGGAAACACCATATATTTT | CASSESYRGSGNTIYF
TRBJ1-1 | TRBV6-5 | . | . | TGTGCCAGCAAGGAGGGGGGGATACAGGACACTGAAGCTTTCTTT | CASKEGGIQDTEAFF
TRBJ2-5 | TRBV7-3 | . | TRBD1 | TGTGCCAGCAGCTTAATGGGGACAGGGGTCCAAGAGACCCAGTACTTC | CASSLMGTGVQETQYF
TRBJ1-5 | TRBV3-1/TRBV3-2 | . | . | TGTGCCAGCAGCCAAGGGACCCACAATCAGCCCCAGCATTTT | CASSQGTHNQPQHF
TRBJ2-2 | TRBV7-6 | . | . | TGTGCCAGCAGCCCGGGACTCCCAGGGGAGCTGTTTTTT | CASSPGLPGELFF
TRBJ1-2 | TRBV5-1 | . | TRBD1 | TGCGCCAGCAGCCCCGGACAGGAAACGGGGGGCTACACCTTC | CASSPGQETGGYTF
TRBJ1-2 | TRBV18 | . | TRBD1 | TGTGCCAGCTCACCTAAGGACAGGGCGTACGGCTACACCTTC | CASSPKDRAYGYTF
TRBJ1-3 | TRBV12-3/TRBV12-4 | . | . | TGTGCCAGCAGGCTGCGGGTAGACACCATATATTTT | CASRLRVDTIYF
TRBJ2-7 | TRBV7-8 | once | . | TGTGCCAGCAGCTTAGGTTTTCCGGGGGCCGCCTACGAGCAGTACTTC | CASSLGFPGAAYEQYF
TRBJ2-5 | TRBV13 | . | TRBD2 | TGTGCCAGCAGCCAGAGGAGCGGGGACCAAGAGACCCAGTACTTC | CASSQRSGDQETQYF
TRBJ1-1 | TRBV28 | once | . | TGTGCCAGCAGTTTACCTCACAAGGCTGAAGCTTTCTTT | CASSLPHKAEAFF
TRBJ2-4 | TRBV11-2 | once | . | TGTGCCAGCAGCGGGGATAGAAACATTCAGTACTTC | CASSGDRNIQYF
TRBJ2-7 | TRBV3-1/TRBV3-2 | . | . | TGTGCCAGCAGCCTCAGACTCCTTCCCTACGAGCAGTACTTC | CASSLRLLPYEQYF
TRBJ2-5 | TRBV2 | . | TRBD1 | TGTGCCAGCAGTGAATATAGGGGGCGCATGAAGACCCAGTACTTC | CASSEYRGRMKTQYF
TRBJ1-5 | TRBV7-9 | . | . | TGTGCCAGCAGCTCCTCGGGCGGGCGGCAGCCCCAGCATTTT | CASSSSGGRQPQHF
TRBJ1-3 | TRBV11-2 | . | . | TGTGCCAGCAGCTTGACCATGAGAGCCGGAAACACCATATATTTT | CASSLTMRAGNTIYF
TRBJ2-3 | TRBV30 | . | . | TGTGCCTGGAGTGTGGGACTTCGCGATACGCAGTATTTT | CAWSVGLRDTQYF
TRBJ2-1 | TRBV7-9 | . | . | TGTGCCAGCAGCTTAGTGGCCAGGATAAATGAGCAGTTCTTC | CASSLVARINEQFF
TRBJ2-3 | TRBV3-1/TRBV3-2 | few | . | TGTGCCAGCAGCCTGGGGGCGGCTAGCGGACCAAAGGCAGATACGCAGTATTTT | CASSLGAASGPKADTQYF
TRBJ2-2 | TRBV4-1 | . | TRBD2 | TGCGCCAGCAGCCCGGGACTGGGCCTAGCGGGGGGTGGTTCATTTATCGCCGGGGAGCTGTTTTTT | CASSPGLGLAGGGSFIAGELFF
TRBJ1-5 | TRBV5-6 | . | . | TGTGCCAGCAGCTTGTTCGGGACACCTTATAGCAATCAGCCCCAGCATTTT | CASSLFGTPYSNQPQHF
TRBJ2-5 | TRBV14 | . | TRBD2 | TGTGCCAGCAGCTCATCGGGACTAGCGGGGGGGCCCCGAGAGACCCAGTACTTC | CASSSSGLAGGPRETQYF
TRBJ1-1 | TRBV2 | . | . | TGTGCCAGCAGTGAATTACTGTCCCCTGAAGCTTTCTTT | CASSELLSPEAFF
TRBJ1-6 | TRBV5-1 | . | . | TGCGCCAGCAGCTTGGCTGGGGGCGGGAATTCACCCCTCCACTTT | CASSLAGGGNSPLHF
TRBJ1-4 | TRBV21-1 | . | . | TGTGCCAGCAGCCAAGACAGAAATAATGAAAAACTGTTTTTT | CASSQDRNNEKLFF
TRBJ2-2 | TRBV5-1 | . | . | TGCGCCAGCAGCTTGGGAGGTACCACCGCGGAGCTGTTTTTT | CASSLGGTTAELFF
TRBJ2-6 | TRBV6-4 | . | TRBD1 | TGTGCCAGCTCGAAGGACAGGGCTGGGGCCAACGTCCTGACTTTC | CASSKDRAGANVLTF